This is a list of T cell receptor beta chains from one sample in a study of cytomegalovirus exposure and HLA in healthy donors. Sequencing was performed with immunoSEQ multiplex PCR; in TCRdb, only in-frame clones are kept and a portion is missing. The repertoire holds roughly 110,000 clones, with about 70% as singletons. The sequencing input was PBMCs. All receptors derive from a boy younger than 18 in good health and CMV-seronegative. The CDR3 runs from the conserved cysteine through the conserved F or W. A D gene is named only where the DNA matches it firmly. Some rows mark clone size as missing; the rest say once, few, many or name a class of expanded clone.

- | TRBJ2-7 | 14 | TRBV19 | - | TGTGCCAGTAGCCCGGGACTGGAGCCCTACGAGCAGTACTTC | CASSPGLEPYEQYF
TRBD1 | TRBJ1-2 | 16 | TRBV27 | - | TGTGCCAGCAGTCCCTCGGTGGGACAGTTTAACTATGGCTACACCTTC | CASSPSVGQFNYGYTF
TRBD2 | TRBJ2-1 | 19 | TRBV4-1 | - | TGCGCCAGCAGCAACCAAGTGAGTGTCTTACTAGCGGGGGACAATGAGCAGTTCTTC | CASSNQVSVLLAGDNEQFF
- | TRBJ1-1 | 13 | TRBV18 | - | TGTGCCAGCTCACTATTTTCGTACACTGAAGCTTTCTTT | CASSLFSYTEAFF
TRBD1 | TRBJ2-7 | 14 | TRBV5-1 | - | TGCGCCAGCAGCCTCCGGACAGGGAGAGTCGAGCAGTACTTC | CASSLRTGRVEQYF
- | TRBJ1-5 | 14 | TRBV28 | - | TGTGCCAGCAGTTTGGGGAGGTCCCAAGGGCCCCAGCATTTT | CASSLGRSQGPQHF
TRBD1 | TRBJ2-1 | 15 | TRBV12-5 | - | TGTGCTAGTGGTAAAGGGACAGGGGATCGCAATGAGCAGTTCTTC | CASGKGTGDRNEQFF
- | TRBJ1-5 | 15 | TRBV5-1 | - | TGCGCCAGCAGCTTGAGCAACTCTCCAAATCAGCCCCAGCATTTT | CASSLSNSPNQPQHF
- | TRBJ1-3 | 14 | TRBV6-5 | - | TGTGCCAGCAGGAGGACAGCCTCTGGAAACACCATATATTTT | CASRRTASGNTIYF
TRBD1 | TRBJ2-2 | 16 | TRBV5-4 | - | TGTGCCAGCAGCCTCCGGGACAGGGGTGTCTCCGGGGAGCTGTTTTTT | CASSLRDRGVSGELFF
TRBD2 | TRBJ2-1 | 15 | TRBV7-9 | - | TGTGCCAGCAGCCGCATGGGACTAGCGGGAGACGAGCAGTTCTTC | CASSRMGLAGDEQFF
TRBD1 | TRBJ2-3 | 15 | TRBV2 | - | TGTGCCAGCAGTGAACCGGCAGGGGGAACAGATACGCAGTATTTT | CASSEPAGGTDTQYF
TRBD2 | TRBJ2-1 | 17 | TRBV11-2 | - | TGTGCCAGCAGCATCCGACTAGCGGGAGGGCCCTCGGATGAGCAGTTCTTC | CASSIRLAGGPSDEQFF
- | TRBJ2-2 | 17 | TRBV19 | - | TGTGCCAGTAGTATCCGACAGGGACTCCCGAACACCGGGGAGCTGTTTTTT | CASSIRQGLPNTGELFF
TRBD1 | TRBJ2-3 | 15 | TRBV27 | few | TGTGCCAGCAGTAATCCGGGACAGGGGGCTGATACGCAGTATTTT | CASSNPGQGADTQYF
TRBD2 | TRBJ2-3 | 15 | TRBV30 | once | TGTGCCTGGAGTCTTTCGGGAGGGAACACAGATACGCAGTATTTT | CAWSLSGGNTDTQYF
TRBD2 | TRBJ2-5 | 13 | TRBV10-2 | few | TGCGCCAGCACCCCTAGCGGGGGGGCGGCCCAGTACTTC | CASTPSGGAAQYF
TRBD1 | TRBJ1-5 | 17 | TRBV19 | - | TGTGCCAGTATAAGGGGGACAGGGGGCGTTAGCAATCAGCCCCAGCATTTT | CASIRGTGGVSNQPQHF
- | TRBJ2-7 | 13 | TRBV6-5 | - | TGTGCCAGCAGTCCAGGGGTCGGGCGCGAGCAGTACTTC | CASSPGVGREQYF
- | TRBJ2-7 | 13 | TRBV6-1 | - | TGTGCCAGCAGTGGTAGCGGCGTCCACGAGCAGTACTTC | CASSGSGVHEQYF
- | TRBJ2-1 | 21 | TRBV7-8 | - | TGTGCCAGCAGCTTCATCTCAAATTTCGCCACTTGGAGGGGAACACCCAATGAGCAGTTCTTC | CASSFISNFATWRGTPNEQFF
TRBD1 | TRBJ2-6 | 16 | TRBV28 | - | TGTGCCAGCAATACAATCAGGGGGCCAGGGGCCAACGTCCTGACTTTC | CASNTIRGPGANVLTF
TRBD1 | TRBJ1-6 | 13 | TRBV28 | few | TGTGCCAGCAGGAGGACAGGGGGATCACCCCTCCACTTT | CASRRTGGSPLHF
- | TRBJ2-6 | 19 | TRBV10-3 | few | TGTGCCATCAGTGAGTCGTTGGGGGGGCAAGGCTCTGGGGCCAACGTCCTGACTTTC | CAISESLGGQGSGANVLTF
TRBD1 | TRBJ1-6 | 14 | TRBV6-5 | - | TGTGCCAGCATCCCGAGGACAGGGGCTTCACCCCTCCACTTT | CASIPRTGASPLHF
- | TRBJ1-5 | 11 | TRBV20-1 | - | TGCAGTGCTAGAACATACGGGACTCAGCATTTT | CSARTYGTQHF
TRBD1 | TRBJ1-4 | 14 | TRBV5-1 | - | TGCGCCAGCAGTTTGGACAGGGGTTACGAAAAACTGTTTTTT | CASSLDRGYEKLFF
- | TRBJ1-4 | 12 | TRBV11-3 | few | TGTGCCAGCAGCTTAAAATCGGAAAAACTGTTTTTT | CASSLKSEKLFF
- | TRBJ2-6 | 15 | TRBV30 | - | TGTGCCTGGAGTGCCGGGAGCTCTGGGGCCAACGTCCTGACTTTC | CAWSAGSSGANVLTF
TRBD1 | TRBJ2-3 | 15 | TRBV9 | - | TGTGCCAGCAGCGTAAGGGGACAGCGCACAGATACGCAGTATTTT | CASSVRGQRTDTQYF